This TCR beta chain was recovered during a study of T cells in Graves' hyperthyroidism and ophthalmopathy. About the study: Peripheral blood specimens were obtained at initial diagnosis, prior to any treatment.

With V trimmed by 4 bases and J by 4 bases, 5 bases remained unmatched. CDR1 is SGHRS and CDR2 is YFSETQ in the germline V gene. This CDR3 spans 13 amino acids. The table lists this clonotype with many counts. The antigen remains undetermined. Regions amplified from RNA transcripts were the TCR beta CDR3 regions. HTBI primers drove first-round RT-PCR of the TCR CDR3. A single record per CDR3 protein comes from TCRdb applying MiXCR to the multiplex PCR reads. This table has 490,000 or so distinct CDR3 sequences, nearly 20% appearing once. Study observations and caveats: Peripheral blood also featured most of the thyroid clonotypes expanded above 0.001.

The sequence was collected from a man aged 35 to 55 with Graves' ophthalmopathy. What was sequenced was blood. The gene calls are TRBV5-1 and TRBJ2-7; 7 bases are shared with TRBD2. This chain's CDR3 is CASSPAGVYEQYF. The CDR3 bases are TGCGCCAGCAGCCCGGCGGGAGTTTACGAGCAGTACTTC.